This entry features one T cell receptor beta chain sequence. Germline CDR1 reads SQVTM; CDR2 reads ANQGSEA. This CDR3 has 12 amino acids. Trimming removed 7 bases at V and 3 bases at J, with 13 bases between. Profiling relied on immunoSEQ multiplex PCR, and the TCRdb table lists in-frame clones only, not all of them. The table records some 180,000 clones, approximately 83% of them present only once. These data are taken from a study of blood T cell repertoires in COVID-19. The gene calls are TRBV29-1 and TRBJ2-7; no firm D call. The sequence came from a woman between 35 and 50 years old with COVID-19, enrolled during active disease. Sequences were obtained from peripheral blood. CDR3 DNA sequence: TGCAGCGGAGCGTGGCAGAGCTACGAGCAGTACTTC. This codes for CSGAWQSYEQYF.